Each of the 5 T cell receptor beta chains below was sequenced from the same sample in a study of CD8+CD57+ T cells in acquired aplastic anemia. Whoever was chosen for sequencing had shown CD8+CD57+ cell expansion by flow cytometry. Genomic DNA served as template for TCR beta VDJ and CDR3 profiling. TCRdb ran MiXCR on the reads and lists one entry per CDR3 protein. The sample shows 450,000 to 600,000 distinct CDR3 sequences, around 33% of them seen only once. The specimen was sorted CD4+, CD8+, or CD8+CD57+ T cells (not recorded which) from PBMCs. Receptors originate from a human donor with aplastic anemia.

The V call is TRBV4-1, the J call TRBJ1-2; D is perhaps TRBD1 (6 bases). V lost 3 bases, J lost 5 bases, and 19 bases lay in between. The germline V gene has CDR1 MGHRA and CDR2 YSYEKL. The CDR3 covers 16 residues. In DNA, the CDR3 is TGCGCCAGCAGCCAGCCTCTGACAGGAAACGCATATGGCTACACCTTC. Translated, it gives CASSQPLTGNAYGYTF.

This clonotype was picked up a small number of times. The V and J genes are TRBV12-3 or TRBV12-4 and TRBJ2-3; D gene uncertain. The ends were cut back, 3 bases at V and 8 bases at J, with 6 bases in the middle. This CDR3 region has 11 residues. The CDR3 reads CASSFLGTQYF. The CDR3 DNA reads as TGTGCCAGCAGTTTTTTGGGTACGCAGTATTTT.

V usage is TRBV9 and J usage is TRBJ1-1, with no clear D. The CDR3 spans 11 residues. The germline V gene has CDR1 SGDLS and CDR2 YYNGEE. V gave up 6 bases and J gave up 12 bases, with 15 bases separating them. The CDR3 here is CASTTGGRPFF. In DNA form, the CDR3 reads TGTGCCAGCACTACGGGAGGGAGGCCTTTCTTT.

With respect to this clonotype: A clone one base away is much larger, so this may be a read error. The chain employs TRBV20-1 and TRBJ1-1; TRBD1 matches at 7 bases. Trimming cost V 4 bases and J 4 bases; bases outside gene matches: 0. This CDR3 region has 11 residues. The V gene's germline CDR1 is DFQATT and CDR2 SNEGSKA (reference sequence). CDR3: CSATGGTEAFF. The CDR3 DNA follows: TGCAGTGCTACAGGGGGCACTGAAGCTTTCTTT.

There are many counts of this clonotype. The rearrangement joins TRBV20-1 to TRBJ2-7, with D possibly being TRBD1 (6 bases). This CDR3 is 15 amino acids long. Trimming removed 0 bases from V and 5 bases from J, with 17 bases in between. The germline gives CDR1 DFQATT, CDR2 SNEGSKA (reference sequence). In nucleotides, the CDR3 is TGCAGTGCTAGAGAAGCAGGGGACCTTGAGAACGAGCAGTACTTC. Protein sequence: CSAREAGDLENEQYF.